One sample yielded the 24 T cell receptor beta chains listed below, sequenced in a study of vaccination effects on CD4 cells after COVID-19. Subsequent to less than 13 days of culture, CD4+ T cells were isolated. Libraries were prepared by immunoSEQ multiplex PCR; TCRdb keeps only in-frame clonotypes and omits some of them. The sample carries about 38,000 clones, roughly 82% recorded once. For these receptors, no antigen is known. This sample comprised CD4+ T cells from PBMCs cultured without peptide, obtained before COVID-19 vaccination. All receptors come from a human donor who received a COVID-19 vaccine.

The chain is built from TRBV19 and TRBJ1-1; D gene unclear. This CDR3 spans 15 amino acids. V lost 8 bases, J lost 0 bases, and 16 bases lay in between. Germline-derived CDR1 and CDR2 are LNHDA and SQIVND (reference sequence). The CDR3 here is CASSQPYTLNTEAFF. For the CDR3, the DNA is TGTGCCAGTTCTCAGCCCTATACATTGAACACTGAAGCTTTCTTT.

V and J are TRBV2 and TRBJ2-1, with 9 bases matching TRBD2. Germline V gene lookup returns CDR1 SNHLY and CDR2 FYNNEI. This CDR3 has 15 residues. V was clipped by 4 bases and J by 9 bases; unmatched bases: 10. CDR3 DNA: TGTGCCAGCAGTGGGGACGGCGGGGGGGCCGCTGAGCAGTTCTTC. It translates to CASSGDGGGAAEQFF.

The CDR3 sequence: CASSTTYTEAFF. In DNA, the CDR3 is TGTGCCAGCAGTACGACCTACACTGAAGCTTTCTTT. V usage is TRBV28 and J usage is TRBJ1-1; no clear D. This CDR3 is 12 amino acids long. The germline V gene encodes CDR1 MDHEN and CDR2 SYDVKM. Between the trimmed V and J ends, which lost 5 bases and 3 bases, there was a span of 7 bases. The variable domain in full, completed from reference TRBV28 and TRBJ1-1, reads DVKVTQSSRYLVKRTGEKVFLECVQDMDHENMFWYRQDPGLGLRLIYFSYDVKMKEKGDIPEGYSVSREKKERFSLILESASTNQTSMYLCASSTTYTEAFFGQGTRLTVV.

This clone was counted a single time. The chain links TRBV28 to TRBJ1-2; TRBD1 aligns across 8 bases. This CDR3 has 15 amino acids. Germline V gives CDR1 MDHEN, CDR2 SYDVKM. V trimming: 5 bases; J trimming: 4 bases; junction bases outside the gene matches: 9. CDR3 sequence: CASSLRGPSLYGYTF. CDR3 coding DNA: TGTGCCAGCAGTCTCAGGGGGCCTTCCCTCTATGGCTACACCTTC.

This clone appeared a single time. The V and J genes are TRBV5-1 and TRBJ1-2; TRBD1 agrees at 7 bases. CDR3 length: 16 amino acids. Losses at the gene ends were 4 bases for V and 6 bases for J; bases not matched to a gene: 15. From germline, CDR1 is SGHRS and CDR2 YFSETQ. The CDR3 is CASSPGPGGTEDGYTF. The CDR3 DNA is TGCGCCAGCAGCCCCGGCCCCGGAGGGACAGAAGATGGCTACACCTTC.

The sample holds a few counts of this clone. As DNA, the CDR3 is TGTGCCAGCAGCTCCGACGGCTATGGCTACACCTTC. Amino acids: CASSSDGYGYTF. This chain links TRBV5-4 with TRBJ1-2, with D unresolved. Germline V gene lookup returns CDR1 SGHNT and CDR2 YYREEE (reference sequence). This CDR3 has 12 residues. Trimming pared 3 bases from V and 4 bases from J, leaving 7 bases between.

The chain has TRBV18 and TRBJ2-2; 7 bases line up with TRBD1. Trimming took 6 bases from V and 0 from J; bases not matched to a gene: 4. The CDR3 is 15 amino acids. Germline V CDR1 and CDR2: KGHSH, LQKENI. DNA for the CDR3: TGTGCCAGCTCCCCGGACAGGACGAACACCGGGGAGCTGTTTTTT. Its translation: CASSPDRTNTGELFF.

This clone was found a few times. The CDR3 spells CASSGDSILYNSPLHF. CDR3 DNA sequence: TGTGCCAGCAGTGGGGACAGTATTCTCTATAATTCACCCCTCCACTTT. J is TRBJ1-6 and V is TRBV2; 7 bases align to TRBD1. Germline V gives CDR1 SNHLY, CDR2 FYNNEI. V shed 4 bases and J 3 bases; nucleotides not matched to a gene: 6. The CDR3 is 16 residues long.

The rearrangement joins TRBV5-5 to TRBJ1-5; possible D gene TRBD1, 5 bases. This CDR3 is built from 15 residues. Germline CDR1 and CDR2: SGHKS and YYEKEE (reference sequence). The V gene lost 2 bases and the J gene lost 4 bases, with 13 bases spanning the gap. CDR3 in amino acids: CASSLLWGFNQPQHF. DNA of the CDR3: TGTGCCAGCAGCTTATTATGGGGGTTTAATCAGCCCCAGCATTTT.

This CDR3 is CASSTGQTTGELFF. Here the CDR3 DNA reads TGCGCCAGCAGCACCGGACAGACCACCGGGGAGCTGTTTTTT. The chain couples TRBV5-1 to TRBJ2-2; D is possibly TRBD1 (6 bases). V lost 4 bases, J lost 4 bases, and 11 bases lay in between. The germline CDR1 and CDR2 sequences are SGHRS and YFSETQ. The CDR3 is 14 residues long. The entire variable domain, with the rest obtained from reference TRBV5-1 and TRBJ2-2, is as follows: KAGVTQTPRYLIKTRGQQVTLSCSPISGHRSVSWYQQTPGQGLQFLFEYFSETQRNKGNFPGRFSGRQFSNSRSEMNVSTLELGDSALYLCASSTGQTTGELFFGEGSRLTVL.

The chain employs TRBV30 and TRBJ1-2, with D hard to call. This CDR3 comprises 12 residues. Germline CDR1 and CDR2: GTSNPN and SVGIG (reference sequence). DNA of the CDR3: TGTGCTCGGAGTGAGTACGGCTATGGCTACACCTTC. Protein: CARSEYGYGYTF.

The chain links TRBV6-5 to TRBJ1-1; possible D gene TRBD1, 5 bases. This CDR3 is built from 14 residues. The V end was cut by 5 bases, the J end by 1 base, with 11 bases between. Germline V gives CDR1 MNHEY, CDR2 SVGAGI. The CDR3 is CASSQGPRNTEAFF. In DNA form, the CDR3 reads TGTGCCAGCAGTCAGGGACCGAGGAACACTGAAGCTTTCTTT.

On this clone: The junction does not match germline at one end; this may be a read error. The CDR3 here is CATSDFGSGEQAVFF. The DNA for the CDR3 is TGTGCCACCAGTGATTTTGGTAGCGGGGAGCAAGCAGTATTTTTT. This chain connects TRBV24-1 to TRBJ2-3; 8 bases are a match to TRBD2. This CDR3 has 15 residues. Germline CDR1 is KGHDR and CDR2 is SFDVKD.

This chain connects TRBV5-1 to TRBJ2-5; 8 bases align to TRBD1. Germline lookup yields CDR1 SGHRS and CDR2 YFSETQ. The ends lost 5 bases at V and 2 bases at J; junction bases unmatched: 5. The length of the CDR3 is 14 residues. The CDR3 loop is CASRQGQAQETQYF. CDR3 DNA: TGCGCCAGCAGACAGGGACAGGCACAAGAGACCCAGTACTTC.

This clone was observed a few times. The chain carries TRBV20-1 and TRBJ1-1, with D possibly matching TRBD1 (5 bases). In germline, CDR1 is DFQATT, CDR2 SNEGSKA (reference sequence). The CDR3 contains 15 residues. V was clipped by 3 bases and J by 1 base, with 15 bases between them. Here the CDR3 DNA reads TGCAGTGCTAGTCATCGGGCAGGGCCGAACACTGAAGCTTTCTTT. Encoded protein: CSASHRAGPNTEAFF.

This clone was found a few times. This chain connects TRBV2 to TRBJ1-5; D is perhaps TRBD1 (6 bases). With 1 base removed from V and 7 bases from J, the gap between germline ends came to 11 bases. Germline loops: CDR1 SNHLY, CDR2 FYNNEI. This CDR3 contains 14 residues. CDR3 region: CASSEVGGAQPQHF. CDR3 in DNA: TGTGCCAGCAGTGAAGTTGGGGGGGCGCAGCCCCAGCATTTT.

The chain recombines TRBV6-4 with TRBJ1-2; D may be TRBD1 (5 bases). Germline CDR1 is MRHNA and CDR2 is SNTAGT. The CDR3 is 13 residues long. Trimming shortened V by 0 bases and J by 7 bases, and 9 bases separated the two germline ends. The CDR3 spells CASSDSAGIGYTF. The CDR3 nucleotides read TGTGCCAGCAGTGACTCTGCAGGGATTGGCTACACCTTC.

V gene TRBV7-9 combines with J gene TRBJ1-5; D not certain. Trimming removed 5 bases at V and 0 bases at J, with 11 bases between. CDR1 is SEHNR and CDR2 is FQNEAQ in the germline V gene (reference sequence). CDR3 size: 15 residues. The CDR3 sequence is CASSPGSFSNQPQHF. For the CDR3, the DNA is TGTGCCAGCAGCCCGGGCAGCTTTAGCAATCAGCCCCAGCATTTT.

The rearrangement joins TRBV7-3 to TRBJ1-1; D call uncertain. The CDR3 extends over 14 amino acids. The germline V and J ends were trimmed by 5 bases and 0 bases, with 10 bases remaining between them. CDR1 is SGHTA, CDR2 FQGTGA, per germline. CDR3 in amino acids: CASSPSQVNTEAFF. The DNA for the CDR3 is TGTGCCAGCAGCCCCAGCCAAGTGAACACTGAAGCTTTCTTT.

The V call is TRBV7-2, the J call TRBJ1-1; D is uncertain. From germline, CDR1 is SGHTA and CDR2 FQGNSA. V lost 2 bases to trimming and J lost 0 bases, with 7 bases between them. This CDR3 contains 14 residues. The CDR3 loop is CASSLSALNTEAFF. In nucleotides, the CDR3 is TGTGCCAGCAGCTTAAGCGCGCTGAACACTGAAGCTTTCTTT.

V gene TRBV12-3 or TRBV12-4 combines with J gene TRBJ1-1, with a possible D match to TRBD1 (5 bases). Trimming stripped 4 bases from V and 8 bases from J, with 8 bases between. This CDR3 comprises 11 residues. The CDR3 bases are TGTGCCAGCAGTTCCCACAGGGAAGCTTTCTTT. Translating it yields CASSSHREAFF.

This clone was detected a few times. This chain joins TRBV2 and TRBJ1-1; TRBD1 might be the D (5 bases). The CDR3 has 13 residues. CDR1 and CDR2 (germline): SNHLY, FYNNEI. Trimming took 9 bases from V and 1 from J, leaving 12 bases between them. The DNA for the CDR3 is TGTGCCAGGAGGACAAGCCGGAACACTGAAGCTTTCTTT. Protein: CARRTSRNTEAFF.

This rearrangement joins TRBV7-9 to TRBJ2-7; D is perhaps TRBD2 (6 bases). This CDR3 comprises 15 residues. Germline-derived CDR1 and CDR2 are SEHNR and FQNEAQ (reference sequence). Trimming pared 1 base from V and 4 bases from J, leaving 14 bases between. CDR3 sequence reads: CASSLGGERGYEQYV. DNA for the CDR3: TGTGCCAGCAGCTTAGGCGGGGAAAGGGGATACGAGCAGTACGTC.

The chain recombines TRBV4-2 with TRBJ2-5, with a weak D call TRBD2 (5 bases). Germline V gene sequence: CDR1 LGHNA, CDR2 YNFKEQ. Trimming left V 0 bases short and J 2 bases short, with 13 bases between. The CDR3 covers 16 residues. CDR3 sequence (DNA): TGTGCCAGCAGCCAAGATAGGGTGGGAGCACAAGAGACCCAGTACTTC. Amino acid sequence: CASSQDRVGAQETQYF.